Each of the 30 T cell receptor beta chains below was sequenced from the same sample in a study of cytomegalovirus exposure and HLA in healthy donors. In the PCR, 60 Vbeta and 13 Jbeta primers were used. The data were produced by immunoSEQ multiplex PCR, yet TCRdb's version contains in-frame clones alone and is incomplete. The sample consists of about 160,000 clones, over 70% of them appearing once. The source material was PBMCs. The receptors derive from a boy aged 2 to 9 in good health and CMV-seronegative.

The rearrangement joins TRBV4-3 to TRBJ1-3; TRBD1 is a possible D gene (5 bases). V lost 2 bases and J lost 0, with 11 bases in between. The V gene's germline CDR1 is LGHNA and CDR2 YSLEER. This CDR3 is built from 16 residues. The CDR3 sequence: CASSQRDSSSGNTIYF. CDR3 DNA sequence: TGCGCCAGCAGCCAAAGGGACTCAAGCTCTGGAAACACCATATATTTT.

The V gene is TRBV5-4, the J gene TRBJ2-5; D perhaps matches TRBD2 (6 bases). V was pared by 5 bases and J by 2 bases, with 19 bases between. Germline assignment: CDR1 SGHNT and CDR2 YYREEE (reference sequence). The CDR3 covers 16 residues. CDR3: CASSPGGQREQETQYF. The CDR3 DNA sequence: TGTGCCAGCAGTCCTGGAGGGCAGCGCGAGCAAGAGACCCAGTACTTC.

V gene TRBV9 combines with J gene TRBJ2-7; 7 bases fit TRBD2. Losses at the gene ends were 3 bases for V and 5 bases for J; bases not matched to a gene: 23. Germline CDR1 and CDR2: SGDLS and YYNGEE. The CDR3 spans 19 residues. This CDR3 reads CASSAPGRGPYRRLDEQYV. In DNA form, the CDR3 reads TGTGCCAGCAGCGCCCCGGGGAGGGGTCCCTATCGCCGATTAGACGAGCAGTACGTC.

The V call is TRBV15, the J call TRBJ1-1; no clear D. The CDR3 is 12 amino acids. The V and J ends lost 1 base and 8 bases respectively, with 8 bases between them. Looked up from germline, CDR1 is LNHNV and CDR2 is YYDKDF (reference sequence). CDR3 nucleotides: TGTGCCACCAGCAGAGTTTCTATGGAAGCTTTCTTT. Its translation: CATSRVSMEAFF.

The chain recombines TRBV2 with TRBJ2-5; TRBD1 might be the D (8 bases). Per germline, CDR1 SNHLY and CDR2 FYNNEI. CDR3 size: 14 residues. Trimming removed 8 bases from V and 4 bases from J, with 17 bases in between. The CDR3, as DNA: TGTGCCAGCGACCAAACAGGGGGGGGAGAGACCCAGTACTTC. Translating it yields CASDQTGGGETQYF.

J is TRBJ2-7 and V is TRBV5-1; D unclear. Germline assignment: CDR1 SGHRS and CDR2 YFSETQ. This CDR3 spans 14 amino acids. V was shortened by 4 bases and J by 1 base, with 12 bases between the two germline ends. Here the CDR3 reads CASSLATISYEQYF. DNA of the CDR3: TGCGCCAGCAGCCTGGCCACAATTTCCTACGAGCAGTACTTC.

This clone is a singleton in its sample. CDR3 residues: CASSLAGRTQETQYF. CDR3 sequence (DNA): TGTGCCAGCAGCTTGGCCGGCAGGACACAAGAGACCCAGTACTTC. The chain links TRBV5-4 to TRBJ2-5; weak D call: TRBD1 (5 bases). The CDR3 contains 15 residues. CDR1 is SGHNT and CDR2 is YYREEE in the germline V gene (reference sequence). The V gene lost 0 bases and the J gene lost 2 bases, with 11 bases spanning the gap.

This chain connects TRBV19 to TRBJ2-2; TRBD1 matches 9 bases. This CDR3 has 14 amino acids. In germline, CDR1 is LNHDA, CDR2 SQIVND (reference sequence). Trimming at V came to 6 bases and at J to 4 bases, leaving 3 bases not matched to a gene. CDR3 DNA: TGTGCCAGTAGGGGACAGGGTGGCACCGGGGAGCTGTTTTTT. It yields the protein CASRGQGGTGELFF. Together with reference TRBV19 and TRBJ2-2, the CDR3 gives the full variable domain: DGGITQSPKYLFRKEGQNVTLSCEQNLNHDAMYWYRQDPGQGLRLIYYSQIVNDFQKGDIAEGYSVSREKKESFPLTVTSAQKNPTAFYLCASRGQGGTGELFFGEGSRLTVL.

This clone was detected once. The chain carries TRBV7-3 and TRBJ2-1, with 15 bases fitting TRBD2. CDR1 is SGHTA and CDR2 is FQGTGA in the germline V gene. There are 18 residues in the CDR3. The V and J ends lost 4 bases and 10 bases, in that order; junction bases with no gene match: 14. CDR3 nucleotides: TGTGCCAGCAGCTCGGGGACTAGCGGGAGGTGGGGTATCAAGGAGCAGTTCTTC. Amino acids: CASSSGTSGRWGIKEQFF.

The J gene is TRBJ2-3, the V gene TRBV5-4; D gene unclear. V shed 6 bases and J shed 0 bases, with 8 bases lying between them. The CDR3 is made up of 13 amino acids. Per the germline V gene, CDR1 is SGHNT and CDR2 is YYREEE (reference sequence). The CDR3 region has the DNA TGTGCCAGCACGTCTCGGAGCACAGATACGCAGTATTTT. It is translated as CASTSRSTDTQYF.

The chain uses TRBV27 and TRBJ2-1; 10 bases fit TRBD1. This CDR3 comprises 15 residues. Losses at the gene ends were 6 bases for V and 7 bases for J; bases not matched to a gene: 9. From germline, CDR1 is MNHEY and CDR2 SMNVEV (reference sequence). The CDR3 nucleotides read TGTGCCAGCAGCTATGCCGGACAGGGGGTGAATGAGCAGTTCTTC. Translating it yields CASSYAGQGVNEQFF.

CDR3 region: CASSPSRAGFSGANVLTF. The DNA for the CDR3 is TGTGCCAGCAGCCCATCCAGGGCAGGATTCTCTGGGGCCAACGTCCTGACTTTC. The gene calls are TRBV9 and TRBJ2-6; a weak D match, TRBD1 (5 bases). Trimming removed 4 bases at V and 0 bases at J, with 17 bases between. This CDR3 has 18 amino acids. Germline lookup yields CDR1 SGDLS and CDR2 YYNGEE.

Here the CDR3 DNA reads TGTGCCAGCAGCTTGGGACTAGCCGGCACAGATACGCAGTATTTT. It translates to CASSLGLAGTDTQYF. The rearrangement links TRBV7-9 to TRBJ2-3; 9 nucleotides align to TRBD2. The V segment lost 3 bases and the J segment 1 base; nucleotides outside the gene matches: 2. The CDR3 has 15 residues. CDR1 SEHNR and CDR2 FQNEAQ come from the germline V gene (reference sequence).

The V and J genes are TRBV7-2 and TRBJ2-5; maybe TRBD2 (6 bases). Germline CDR1 and CDR2: SGHTA and FQGNSA. The CDR3 has 14 residues. Trimming pared 3 bases from V and 3 bases from J, leaving 11 bases between. The CDR3 DNA reads as TGTGCCAGCAGCTTTAGCGGTGGAAAAGAGACCCAGTACTTC. Translating gives CASSFSGGKETQYF.

V gene TRBV5-4 combines with J gene TRBJ2-5; perhaps TRBD1 as D (6 bases). V lost 4 bases, J lost 2 bases, and 12 bases lay in between. This CDR3 contains 14 residues. Germline CDR1 SGHNT, CDR2 YYREEE (reference sequence). The CDR3 nucleotides read TGTGCCAGCAGCGCTGGGACAAAACAAGAGACCCAGTACTTC. Translating it yields CASSAGTKQETQYF. Supplemented by reference TRBV5-4 and TRBJ2-5, the full variable domain reads ETGVTQSPTHLIKTRGQQVTLRCSSQSGHNTVSWYQQALGQGPQFIFQYYREEENGRGNFPPRFSGLQFPNYSSELNVNALELDDSALYLCASSAGTKQETQYFGPGTRLLVL.

The V gene is TRBV28, the J gene TRBJ2-2; D is unclear. CDR3 length equals 15 residues. Per the germline V gene, CDR1 is MDHEN and CDR2 is SYDVKM. The V end lost 6 bases, the J end lost 0 bases, and 11 bases lay between the germline ends. The DNA of the CDR3 is TGTGCCAGCAGCCTAGACGTTACGAACACCGGGGAGCTGTTTTTT. The encoded protein is CASSLDVTNTGELFF.

The J gene is TRBJ2-1, the V gene TRBV9, with D possibly TRBD2 on 6 matching bases. V was pared by 1 base and J by 9 bases, with 20 bases between. Germline V CDR1 and CDR2: SGDLS, YYNGEE. This CDR3 spans 16 amino acids. The CDR3 nucleotides read TGTGCCAGCAGCGTATACTCGCGACTAGTCTTCGGTGAGCAGTTCTTC. Encoded protein: CASSVYSRLVFGEQFF.

The chain recombines TRBV30 with TRBJ1-2; possibly TRBD1 for D (6 bases). Between the trimmed V and J ends, which lost 4 bases and 7 bases, there was a span of 13 bases. The CDR3 is made up of 12 amino acids. From germline, CDR1 is GTSNPN and CDR2 SVGIG (reference sequence). CDR3 in amino acids: CAWNLGAGGYTF. DNA for the CDR3: TGTGCCTGGAACCTGGGGGCTGGTGGCTACACCTTC.

On this clone itself: One end of the junction does not line up with germline, which may come from a read error. At the DNA level, this CDR3 is encoded by other sequences in the same sample as well. This rearrangement joins TRBV7-2 to TRBJ1-1; the D gene is possibly TRBD1 (5 bases). The germline V gene encodes CDR1 SGHTA and CDR2 FQGNSA. This CDR3 comprises 14 residues. This CDR3 is CASSLTGGGTEAFF. The CDR3 DNA follows: TGCGCCAGCAGCTTGACGGGGGGAGGCACTGAAGCTTTCTTT.

V and J are TRBV10-3 and TRBJ1-2; possible D gene TRBD1, 6 bases. Germline-derived CDR1 and CDR2 are ENHRY and SYGVKD. This CDR3 comprises 14 residues. V was clipped by 2 bases and J by 5 bases, with 12 bases between them. CDR3 residues: CAISEAKQGYGYTF. CDR3 DNA: TGTGCCATCAGTGAGGCGAAACAGGGATATGGCTACACCTTC.

This clone was counted a single time. The chain joins TRBV2 to TRBJ2-6; TRBD1 matches at 12 bases. The CDR3 spans 19 residues. CDR1 and CDR2 (germline): SNHLY, FYNNEI. The V segment lost 4 bases and the J segment 2 bases; nucleotides outside the gene matches: 9. CDR3 nucleotide sequence: TGTGCCAGCAGTGGACTCCGGGACAGGGGGCCAACTGGGGCCAACGTCCTGACTTTC. Amino acid sequence: CASSGLRDRGPTGANVLTF.

This clone was observed once. This chain connects TRBV28 to TRBJ1-1; D possibly corresponds to TRBD1 (5 bases). The CDR3 covers 16 residues. V was clipped by 3 bases and J by 3 bases, with 17 bases between them. CDR1 is MDHEN, CDR2 SYDVKM, per germline. DNA of the CDR3: TGTGCCAGCAGTTTCGTTTCGGGGGGGGTTGACACTGAAGCTTTCTTT. Translating gives CASSFVSGGVDTEAFF.

The chain combines TRBV23-1 with TRBJ1-2; D is undetermined. TRBV23-1 falls under the ORF class, with uncertain function. The CDR3 loop spans 12 amino acids. Trimming cost V 2 bases and J 3 bases, with 4 bases left between them. CDR3 in amino acids: CASSQRYYGYTF. CDR3 DNA sequence: TGCGCCAGCAGTCAACGGTACTATGGCTACACCTTC.

The chain uses TRBV6-4 and TRBJ1-3, with 7 nucleotides matching TRBD1. The length of the CDR3 is 15 residues. V dropped 5 bases and J dropped 4; count of bases not matched to a gene: 8. Germline V gives CDR1 MRHNA, CDR2 SNTAGT. Here the CDR3 reads CASSYQPGQGNTIYF. In DNA form, the CDR3 reads TGTGCCAGCAGTTACCAACCGGGACAGGGAAACACCATATATTTT.

This sequence joins TRBV19 and TRBJ1-5; 9 positions agree with TRBD1. Germline assignment: CDR1 LNHDA and CDR2 SQIVND (reference sequence). The CDR3 runs 16 residues. The J segment lost 5 bases and the V segment lost 6 bases, leaving 11 bases of the junction unmatched. CDR3 sequence: CASSRAARTGDQPQHF. Here the CDR3 DNA reads TGTGCCAGTAGCCGGGCAGCCCGGACAGGGGATCAGCCCCAGCATTTT.

The rearrangement uses TRBV5-6 and TRBJ2-1; no firm D call. Germline assignment: CDR1 SGHDT and CDR2 YYEEEE. V lost 0 bases to trimming and J lost 7 bases, with 2 bases between them. The CDR3 runs to 11 residues. The CDR3: CASSLANEQFF. The CDR3, as DNA: TGTGCCAGCAGCTTGGCAAATGAGCAGTTCTTC.

This clone was seen only a few times. The gene calls are TRBV7-8 and TRBJ1-1; 9 positions match TRBD1. V lost 5 bases, J lost 4 bases, and 8 bases stayed unmatched. The CDR3 covers 15 residues. CDR1 and CDR2 from the germline V gene are SGHVS and FQNEAQ. For the CDR3, the DNA is TGTGCCAGCAGCCTCCGGGACAGGGTGGGCACTGAAGCTTTCTTT. Translating it yields CASSLRDRVGTEAFF. The variable domain in full, completed from reference TRBV7-8 and TRBJ1-1, reads GAGVSQSPRYKVAKRGQDVALRCDPISGHVSLFWYQQALGQGPEFLTYFQNEAQLDKSGLPSDRFFAERPEGSVSTLKIQRTQQEDSAVYLCASSLRDRVGTEAFFGQGTRLTVV.

This chain uses TRBV11-2 with TRBJ2-3, with 14 bases matching TRBD2. Germline V gene sequence: CDR1 SGHAT, CDR2 FQNNGV. The CDR3 is 16 amino acids. V lost 3 bases and J lost 3; bases outside the gene matches: 2. Here the CDR3 DNA reads TGTGCCAGCAGCTTGACTAGCGGGGGGGCGACAGATACGCAGTATTTT. Translated: CASSLTSGGATDTQYF.

The chain carries TRBV7-2 and TRBJ2-3; possible D gene TRBD2, 6 bases. This CDR3 comprises 12 residues. Trimming cost V 6 bases and J 8 bases, with 12 bases left between them. CDR1 is SGHTA, CDR2 FQGNSA, per germline. CDR3 nucleotide sequence: TGTGCCAGCAGTTTACTAGCCACTACGCAGTATTTT. Protein sequence: CASSLLATTQYF.

The chain joins TRBV7-2 to TRBJ2-7, with 9 bases lining up with TRBD2. The CDR3 runs to 14 residues. CDR1 is SGHTA, CDR2 FQGNSA, per germline. The J segment lost 4 bases and the V segment lost 3 bases, leaving 4 bases of the junction unmatched. The CDR3 protein is CASSLASGEYEQYF. For the CDR3, the DNA is TGTGCCAGCAGCTTGGCTAGCGGGGAGTACGAGCAGTACTTC.